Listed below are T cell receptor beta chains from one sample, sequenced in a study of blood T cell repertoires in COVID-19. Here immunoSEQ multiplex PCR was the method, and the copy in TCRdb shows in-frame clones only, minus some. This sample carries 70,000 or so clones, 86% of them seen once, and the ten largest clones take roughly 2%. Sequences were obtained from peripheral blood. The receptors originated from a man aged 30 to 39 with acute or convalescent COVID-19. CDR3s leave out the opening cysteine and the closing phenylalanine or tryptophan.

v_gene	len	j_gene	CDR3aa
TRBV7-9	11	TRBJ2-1	AGRERPQGEQF
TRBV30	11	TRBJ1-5	AWSVGGNQPQH
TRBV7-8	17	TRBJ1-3	ASSLVPGRVINPGNTIY
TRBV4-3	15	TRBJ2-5	ASSQEASGSIRETQY
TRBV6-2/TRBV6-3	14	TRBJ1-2	ASSPGWTGGTYGYT
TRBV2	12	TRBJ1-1	ASSEGAVNTEAF
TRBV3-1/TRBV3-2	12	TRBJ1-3	ASSPFQGGNTIY
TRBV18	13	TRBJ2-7	ASSGTGPSSYEQY
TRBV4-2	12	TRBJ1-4	ASSPGTANEKLF
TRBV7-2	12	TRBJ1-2	ASSLGGASYGYT
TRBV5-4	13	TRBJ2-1	ASSVRDRGDNEQF
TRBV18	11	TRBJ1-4	ASSPRQSEKLF
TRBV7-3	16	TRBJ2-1	ASSLIRLAGPSYNEQF
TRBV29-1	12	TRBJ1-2	SVDMGQVNYGYT
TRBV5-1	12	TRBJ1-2	ASSPGQGAGGYT
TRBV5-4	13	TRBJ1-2	ASSLGGGASYGYT
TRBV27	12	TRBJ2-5	ASSPRDSLGTQY
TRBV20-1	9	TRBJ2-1	SASRNNEQF
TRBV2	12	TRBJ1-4	ATGTSATNEKLF
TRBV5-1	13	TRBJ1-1	ASSPPGGQTTEAF
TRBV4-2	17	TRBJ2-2	ASSQDRDPGLADTGELF
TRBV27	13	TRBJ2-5	ASSTRDGGSETQY
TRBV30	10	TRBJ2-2	ACASRTGELF
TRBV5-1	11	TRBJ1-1	ASSLGTLTEAF
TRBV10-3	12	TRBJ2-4	AISEEGAKNIQY
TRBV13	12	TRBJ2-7	ASSLRDREHEQY
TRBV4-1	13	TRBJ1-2	ASSQGTGLNYGYT
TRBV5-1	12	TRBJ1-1	ASSLDPAGAEAF
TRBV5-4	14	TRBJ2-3	ASSWELAGVADTQY
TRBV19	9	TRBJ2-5	ATGVGETQY
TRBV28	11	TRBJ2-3	ASDSGVRDTQY
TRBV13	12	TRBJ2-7	ASSPRTGFYEQY
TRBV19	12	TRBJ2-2	ASTRTGVTGELF
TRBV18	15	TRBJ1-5	ASSPGPGGGGNQPQH
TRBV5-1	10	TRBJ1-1	ASSQDNTEAF
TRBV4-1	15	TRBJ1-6	ASRNHRDALINSPLH
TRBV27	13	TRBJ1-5	ASMSLGGGNQPQH
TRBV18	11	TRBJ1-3	ASSPPLGDTIY
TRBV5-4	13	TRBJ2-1	ASSFPGDRSNEQF
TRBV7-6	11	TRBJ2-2	ASSSQGRGELF
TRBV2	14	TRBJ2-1	ASSPSWAGEYNEQF
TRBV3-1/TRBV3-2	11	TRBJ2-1	ASSQVGEDQQF
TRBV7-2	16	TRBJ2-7	ASSLVSSGRASSYEQY
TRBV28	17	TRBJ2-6	ASSLWTGLGFSGANVLT
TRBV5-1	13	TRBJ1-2	ASSAGGEGNYGYT
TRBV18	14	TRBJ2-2	ASSPSNQGLIGELF
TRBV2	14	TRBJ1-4	ASSGFGDRVNEKLF
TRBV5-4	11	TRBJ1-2	ASSSRQDYGYT
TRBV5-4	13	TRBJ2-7	ASSLASAGTVEQY
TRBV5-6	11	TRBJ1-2	ASSPGQGRGYT
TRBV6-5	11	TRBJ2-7	ASRNGQIYEQY
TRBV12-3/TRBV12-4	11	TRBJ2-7	ASISGTEDEQY
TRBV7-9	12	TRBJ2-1	ASSWRRGGHEQF
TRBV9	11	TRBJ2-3	ASSVGVADTQY
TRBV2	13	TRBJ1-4	ASSGGQGVNEKLF
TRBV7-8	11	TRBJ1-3	ASSSDRTGTIY
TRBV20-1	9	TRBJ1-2	SAFRDRGYT
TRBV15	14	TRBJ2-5	ATSREDGSTKETQY
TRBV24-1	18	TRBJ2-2	ATSDGGLAGGDTNTGELF